A selection of T cell receptor beta chains follows, all from one sample in a study of T-cell reconstitution after alpha-beta-depleted transplantation in children. One entry per CDR3 protein, called by TCRdb with MiXCR from the PCR reads. The sample yields approximately 300,000 distinct CDR3 sequences, about a tenth seen once. The sample here was PBMCs, taken before TCRalphabeta/CD19-depleted stem cell transplant. These receptors all stem from a boy under two years old with acute myeloid leukemia, due to receive a stem cell transplant. Both conserved end residues are part of each CDR3. The order of the fields is J gene, clone size, V gene, D gene, CDR3 protein, CDR3 DNA. A D gene is named only where the DNA matches it firmly. Size is stated for part of the rows, as once, few or many counts, or as a class when the clone is expanded.

j_call: TRBJ2-5
clone_size: many
v_call: TRBV18
d_call: .
cdr3_aa: CASSPPNRVQETQYF
cdr3_nt: TGTGCCAGCTCACCACCCAACAGGGTTCAAGAGACCCAGTACTTC

j_call: TRBJ2-7
clone_size: many
v_call: TRBV10-3
d_call: .
cdr3_aa: CAISGGLEQYF
cdr3_nt: TGTGCCATCAGTGGGGGACTCGAGCAGTACTTC

j_call: TRBJ1-5
clone_size: many
v_call: TRBV6-1
d_call: .
cdr3_aa: CASSDRGGNQPQHF
cdr3_nt: TGTGCCAGCAGTGACAGGGGAGGTAATCAGCCCCAGCATTTT

j_call: TRBJ1-6
clone_size: .
v_call: TRBV5-1
d_call: TRBD1
cdr3_aa: CASSFRQGGNSPLHF
cdr3_nt: TGCGCCAGCAGCTTTAGACAGGGTGGAAATTCACCCCTCCACTTT

j_call: TRBJ2-7
clone_size: many
v_call: TRBV19
d_call: TRBD1
cdr3_aa: CASRAQGWNEQYF
cdr3_nt: TGTGCCAGTAGGGCACAGGGGTGGAACGAGCAGTACTTC

j_call: TRBJ2-7
clone_size: many
v_call: TRBV4-2
d_call: TRBD2
cdr3_aa: CASSQVFGTSRTYEQYF
cdr3_nt: TGTGCCAGCAGCCAAGTATTCGGGACTAGCCGAACCTACGAGCAGTACTTC

j_call: TRBJ1-2
clone_size: few
v_call: TRBV29-1
d_call: TRBD1
cdr3_aa: CSVEDVIGTDYGYTF
cdr3_nt: TGCAGCGTTGAAGATGTTATAGGGACAGATTATGGCTACACCTTC

j_call: TRBJ2-1
clone_size: .
v_call: TRBV20-1
d_call: TRBD2
cdr3_aa: CCAREARGGGWNEQFF
cdr3_nt: TGCTGTGCTAGAGAGGCGCGGGGGGGCGGTTGGAATGAGCAGTTCTTC

j_call: TRBJ2-1
clone_size: .
v_call: TRBV15
d_call: TRBD2
cdr3_aa: CATSRAGTTVLEQFF
cdr3_nt: TGTGCCACCAGCAGAGCCGGGACTACCGTTCTTGAGCAGTTCTTC

j_call: TRBJ2-7
clone_size: many
v_call: TRBV13
d_call: .
cdr3_aa: CASSFASYEQYF
cdr3_nt: TGTGCCAGCAGCTTTGCCTCCTACGAGCAGTACTTC

j_call: TRBJ1-2
clone_size: many
v_call: TRBV7-9
d_call: .
cdr3_aa: CASRPKQDPNYGYTF
cdr3_nt: TGTGCCAGCAGGCCAAAACAGGATCCTAACTATGGCTACACCTTC

j_call: TRBJ2-4
clone_size: many
v_call: TRBV19
d_call: .
cdr3_aa: CASSTTTTTPNIQYF
cdr3_nt: TGTGCCAGTAGTACTACGACTACGACTCCGAACATTCAGTACTTC

j_call: TRBJ2-2
clone_size: many
v_call: TRBV7-3
d_call: .
cdr3_aa: CASRTGSYTGELFF
cdr3_nt: TGTGCCAGCAGAACCGGGAGCTACACCGGGGAGCTGTTTTTT

j_call: TRBJ2-7
clone_size: many
v_call: TRBV4-2
d_call: .
cdr3_aa: CASSRLDTEQYF
cdr3_nt: TGTGCCAGCAGCCGCCTAGATACAGAGCAGTACTTC

j_call: TRBJ2-7
clone_size: many
v_call: TRBV4-1
d_call: .
cdr3_aa: CASSQANSYEQYF
cdr3_nt: TGCGCCAGCAGCCAAGCAAACTCCTACGAGCAGTACTTC

j_call: TRBJ2-5
clone_size: many
v_call: TRBV7-9
d_call: .
cdr3_aa: CASSLANHRASQETQYF
cdr3_nt: TGTGCCAGCAGCTTAGCTAATCACAGGGCTTCCCAAGAGACCCAGTACTTC

j_call: TRBJ2-5
clone_size: many
v_call: TRBV6-5
d_call: TRBD2
cdr3_aa: CASSSQTSGQETQYF
cdr3_nt: TGTGCCAGCAGTTCCCAGACTAGCGGTCAAGAGACCCAGTACTTC

j_call: TRBJ1-4
clone_size: many
v_call: TRBV29-1
d_call: .
cdr3_aa: CSVGGQQLNEKLFF
cdr3_nt: TGCAGCGTTGGAGGGCAGCAACTTAATGAAAAACTGTTTTTT

j_call: TRBJ2-6
clone_size: few
v_call: TRBV19
d_call: .
cdr3_aa: CASSIAVYSGANVLTF
cdr3_nt: TGTGCCAGTAGTATAGCGGTTTACTCTGGGGCCAACGTCCTGACTTTC

j_call: TRBJ2-7
clone_size: .
v_call: TRBV5-5
d_call: .
cdr3_aa: CASSPGHSFYEQYF
cdr3_nt: TGTGCCAGCAGCCCAGGACACTCCTTCTACGAGCAGTACTTC

j_call: TRBJ1-6
clone_size: many
v_call: TRBV12-3/TRBV12-4
d_call: .
cdr3_aa: CASSLGRGMGPLHF
cdr3_nt: TGTGCCAGCAGTTTAGGACGGGGCATGGGACCCCTCCACTTT

j_call: TRBJ2-7
clone_size: many
v_call: TRBV10-2
d_call: .
cdr3_aa: CASRQEASWGEQYF
cdr3_nt: TGCGCCAGCAGGCAGGAGGCCTCCTGGGGCGAGCAGTACTTC

j_call: TRBJ2-5
clone_size: many
v_call: TRBV28
d_call: TRBD1
cdr3_aa: CASSLPRDSQETQYF
cdr3_nt: TGTGCCAGCAGTTTACCCCGGGACAGCCAAGAGACCCAGTACTTC

j_call: TRBJ1-1
clone_size: many
v_call: TRBV19
d_call: .
cdr3_aa: CASSIQGLNTEAFF
cdr3_nt: TGTGCCAGTAGTATCCAGGGATTGAACACTGAAGCTTTCTTT

j_call: TRBJ1-5
clone_size: many
v_call: TRBV6-2/TRBV6-3
d_call: .
cdr3_aa: CASSYGIGNQPQHF
cdr3_nt: TGTGCCAGCAGTTACGGTATAGGCAATCAGCCCCAGCATTTT

j_call: TRBJ2-6
clone_size: many
v_call: TRBV28
d_call: .
cdr3_aa: CASSFSHFSGANVLTF
cdr3_nt: TGTGCCAGCAGTTTTTCGCACTTTTCTGGGGCCAACGTCCTGACTTTC

j_call: TRBJ2-3
clone_size: .
v_call: TRBV6-5
d_call: TRBD2
cdr3_aa: CASSYSSVAGGRGDTQYF
cdr3_nt: TGTGCCAGCAGTTACTCGTCGGTAGCGGGGGGCCGGGGAGATACGCAGTATTTT

j_call: TRBJ2-7
clone_size: few
v_call: TRBV29-1
d_call: TRBD1
cdr3_aa: CSVEMWGQESYEQYF
cdr3_nt: TGCAGCGTTGAAATGTGGGGACAGGAATCCTACGAGCAGTACTTC

j_call: TRBJ2-3
clone_size: many
v_call: TRBV20-1
d_call: .
cdr3_aa: CSAREGLPYTDTQYF
cdr3_nt: TGCAGTGCTAGAGAAGGACTTCCCTACACAGATACGCAGTATTTT

j_call: TRBJ2-5
clone_size: many
v_call: TRBV11-3
d_call: TRBD1
cdr3_aa: CASSLHGTGQETQYF
cdr3_nt: TGTGCCAGCAGCCTTCATGGGACAGGACAAGAGACCCAGTACTTC

j_call: TRBJ2-1
clone_size: many
v_call: TRBV7-9
d_call: TRBD1
cdr3_aa: CASSLGTGSNEQFF
cdr3_nt: TGTGCCAGCAGCTTGGGGACAGGGAGCAATGAGCAGTTCTTC

j_call: TRBJ2-5
clone_size: many
v_call: TRBV24-1
d_call: .
cdr3_aa: CATSDGNSQETQYF
cdr3_nt: TGTGCCACCAGTGATGGGAACAGTCAAGAGACCCAGTACTTC

j_call: TRBJ2-1
clone_size: many
v_call: TRBV5-1
d_call: .
cdr3_aa: CASSRERAREQFF
cdr3_nt: TGCGCCAGCAGCAGAGAACGTGCTAGAGAGCAGTTCTTC

j_call: TRBJ2-7
clone_size: few
v_call: TRBV9
d_call: TRBD1
cdr3_aa: CASSVDPRPGQGEIYEQYF
cdr3_nt: TGTGCCAGCAGCGTAGATCCCCGACCCGGACAGGGAGAAATATACGAGCAGTACTTC

j_call: TRBJ1-5
clone_size: many
v_call: TRBV29-1
d_call: .
cdr3_aa: CSVEGAANQPQHF
cdr3_nt: TGCAGCGTTGAAGGGGCGGCCAATCAGCCCCAGCATTTT

j_call: TRBJ2-1
clone_size: .
v_call: TRBV24-1
d_call: .
cdr3_aa: CATSDFSRGSSYNEQFF
cdr3_nt: TGTGCCACCAGTGATTTCTCCCGAGGTAGCTCCTACAATGAGCAGTTCTTC

j_call: TRBJ1-5
clone_size: few
v_call: TRBV12-3/TRBV12-4
d_call: .
cdr3_aa: CASHGQGGQPQHF
cdr3_nt: TGTGCCAGCCACGGGCAGGGTGGACAGCCCCAGCATTTT

j_call: TRBJ1-4
clone_size: few
v_call: TRBV5-1
d_call: .
cdr3_aa: CASSSGENEKLFF
cdr3_nt: TGCGCCAGCAGCTCCGGGGAGAATGAAAAACTGTTTTTT

j_call: TRBJ2-1
clone_size: .
v_call: TRBV7-2
d_call: TRBD2
cdr3_aa: CASSSPARERSEQFF
cdr3_nt: TGTGCCAGCAGCTCCCCCGCGCGGGAGCGAAGTGAGCAGTTCTTC

j_call: TRBJ1-4
clone_size: many
v_call: TRBV11-1
d_call: TRBD1
cdr3_aa: CASSLYSGTGLRTNEKLFF
cdr3_nt: TGTGCCAGCAGCCTATATTCCGGGACAGGGCTGAGAACTAATGAAAAACTGTTTTTT

j_call: TRBJ2-4
clone_size: few
v_call: TRBV12-3/TRBV12-4
d_call: TRBD1
cdr3_aa: CAFSPRQGALLYTKNIQYF
cdr3_nt: TGTGCCTTCAGTCCCCGACAGGGGGCCCTCCTTTATACCAAAAACATTCAGTACTTC

j_call: TRBJ1-1
clone_size: many
v_call: TRBV20-1
d_call: TRBD1
cdr3_aa: CSGDRGFEAFF
cdr3_nt: TGCAGTGGGGACAGGGGGTTTGAAGCTTTCTTT

j_call: TRBJ2-4
clone_size: few
v_call: TRBV7-2
d_call: .
cdr3_aa: CASSQLTDTRQYF
cdr3_nt: TGTGCCAGCAGCCAATTAACGGATACGAGGCAGTACTTC

j_call: TRBJ1-1
clone_size: many
v_call: TRBV18
d_call: .
cdr3_aa: CASSPRGGAEAFF
cdr3_nt: TGTGCCAGCTCACCGCGAGGGGGAGCGGAAGCTTTCTTT

j_call: TRBJ1-1
clone_size: once
v_call: TRBV5-4
d_call: .
cdr3_aa: CASSLDRVGLNTEAFF
cdr3_nt: TGTGCCAGCAGCTTGGACAGGGTGGGGTTGAACACTGAAGCTTTCTTT

j_call: TRBJ2-7
clone_size: .
v_call: TRBV12-3/TRBV12-4
d_call: TRBD1
cdr3_aa: CASSSGQGVFYEQYF
cdr3_nt: TGTGCCAGCAGTTCGGGACAGGGGGTTTTCTACGAGCAGTACTTC

j_call: TRBJ1-2
clone_size: many
v_call: TRBV7-9
d_call: .
cdr3_aa: CASSFRQDRYGYTF
cdr3_nt: TGTGCCAGCAGCTTCCGACAGGATCGGTATGGCTACACCTTC

j_call: TRBJ1-1
clone_size: many
v_call: TRBV12-3/TRBV12-4
d_call: TRBD1
cdr3_aa: CASSTWGTGGEAFF
cdr3_nt: TGTGCCAGCAGTACTTGGGGGACAGGGGGTGAAGCTTTCTTT